This is a list of T cell receptor beta chains from one sample in a study of T cell responses to AZD1222 COVID-19 vaccine. Method: immunoSEQ multiplex PCR; TCRdb's copy keeps in-frame clones and lacks some. The data show 200,000 to 300,000 clones, about 92% seen once. This sample comprised peripheral blood, obtained on day 0 of AZD1222 vaccination. Receptor source: an adult in good health. Both conserved end residues are part of each CDR3. A D gene is named only where the DNA matches it firmly. Part of the rows lack a size; the others show once, few, many or a class for expanded clones.

V gene: TRBV19; clone size: -; J gene: TRBJ2-1; D gene: -; CDR3 DNA: TGTGCCAGTACCGACCGTTTTGAGCAGTTCTTC; CDR3 protein: CASTDRFEQFF
V gene: TRBV6-5; clone size: -; J gene: TRBJ1-5; D gene: -; CDR3 DNA: TGTGCCAGCAGCTCAGACCTCCCTGGTCAGCCCCAGCATTTT; CDR3 protein: CASSSDLPGQPQHF
V gene: TRBV28; clone size: -; J gene: TRBJ1-6; D gene: -; CDR3 DNA: TGTGCCAGCACCTTATCTAGGGGATATTCACCCCTCCACTTT; CDR3 protein: CASTLSRGYSPLHF
V gene: TRBV11-2; clone size: -; J gene: TRBJ2-5; D gene: TRBD2; CDR3 DNA: TGTGCCAGCAGCTTAGTGCCAGCGGGGGGCTACCAAGAGACCCAGTACTTC; CDR3 protein: CASSLVPAGGYQETQYF
V gene: TRBV6-6; clone size: -; J gene: TRBJ1-6; D gene: -; CDR3 DNA: TGTGCCAGCAGTCCGGTGGACCGGGGGTATAATTCACCCCTCCACTTT; CDR3 protein: CASSPVDRGYNSPLHF
V gene: TRBV28; clone size: -; J gene: TRBJ2-2; D gene: TRBD2; CDR3 DNA: TGTGCCAGCATGAGCGGGGGGGCGAACACCGGGGAGCTGTTTTTT; CDR3 protein: CASMSGGANTGELFF
V gene: TRBV3-1/TRBV3-2; clone size: -; J gene: TRBJ1-2; D gene: -; CDR3 DNA: TGTGCCAGCAGCCAAGACGCCCCAAATGGCTACACCTTC; CDR3 protein: CASSQDAPNGYTF
V gene: TRBV5-1; clone size: -; J gene: TRBJ2-1; D gene: -; CDR3 DNA: TGCGCCAGCAGCTTTGCGGGGACAGCCTACAATGAGCAGTTCTTC; CDR3 protein: CASSFAGTAYNEQFF
V gene: TRBV27; clone size: -; J gene: TRBJ2-3; D gene: TRBD2; CDR3 DNA: TGTGCCAGCAGTTTCAGCGGGGGGGCCAGGACAGATACGCAGTATTTT; CDR3 protein: CASSFSGGARTDTQYF
V gene: TRBV29-1; clone size: -; J gene: TRBJ2-5; D gene: TRBD2; CDR3 DNA: TGCAGCGCGGGACTAGGAGAGACCCAGTACTTC; CDR3 protein: CSAGLGETQYF
V gene: TRBV28; clone size: few; J gene: TRBJ1-1; D gene: -; CDR3 DNA: TGTGCCAGCAGTTTGGGCGCAGGGATCACTGAAGCTTTCTTT; CDR3 protein: CASSLGAGITEAFF
V gene: TRBV4-2; clone size: -; J gene: TRBJ1-6; D gene: -; CDR3 DNA: TGTGCCAGCAGCCCCCACCCCCGGGCCTCGGGGAATTCACCCCTCCACTTT; CDR3 protein: CASSPHPRASGNSPLHF
V gene: TRBV3-1/TRBV3-2; clone size: -; J gene: TRBJ1-1; D gene: TRBD1; CDR3 DNA: TGTGCCAGCAGCCCCCGGGACAGGGTCAAAACTGAAGCTTTCTTT; CDR3 protein: CASSPRDRVKTEAFF
V gene: TRBV19; clone size: -; J gene: TRBJ2-2; D gene: TRBD2; CDR3 DNA: TGTGCCAGTAGTAAAACACTAGCGGGACCCACCGGGGAGCTGTTTTTT; CDR3 protein: CASSKTLAGPTGELFF
V gene: TRBV19; clone size: -; J gene: TRBJ1-6; D gene: TRBD1; CDR3 DNA: TGTGCCAGTAGCGCGGGACAGCTAAATTCACCCCTCCACTTT; CDR3 protein: CASSAGQLNSPLHF
V gene: TRBV2; clone size: once; J gene: TRBJ2-7; D gene: -; CDR3 DNA: TGTGCCAGCCTCCCTTCGGGATACGAGCAGTACTTC; CDR3 protein: CASLPSGYEQYF
V gene: TRBV10-3; clone size: -; J gene: TRBJ2-3; D gene: -; CDR3 DNA: TGTGCCACGCTCCATAGGAAAGGCACAGATACGCAGTATTTT; CDR3 protein: CATLHRKGTDTQYF
V gene: TRBV6-5; clone size: -; J gene: TRBJ2-7; D gene: -; CDR3 DNA: TGTGCCAGCTACTTCGGACTTGTCTACGAGCAGTACTTC; CDR3 protein: CASYFGLVYEQYF
V gene: TRBV7-9; clone size: -; J gene: TRBJ2-7; D gene: TRBD2; CDR3 DNA: TGTGCCAGCAGCTCGAGGACTAGTCCCTACGAGCAGTACTTC; CDR3 protein: CASSSRTSPYEQYF
V gene: TRBV5-6; clone size: -; J gene: TRBJ1-5; D gene: -; CDR3 DNA: TGTGCCAGCAGCTTAGGGGGGTTAAGCAATCAGCCCCAGCATTTT; CDR3 protein: CASSLGGLSNQPQHF
V gene: TRBV5-1; clone size: once; J gene: TRBJ1-1; D gene: TRBD1; CDR3 DNA: TGCGCCAGCAGCAAGGGGGGACAGGGGGCGACTGAAGCTTTCTTT; CDR3 protein: CASSKGGQGATEAFF
V gene: TRBV28; clone size: -; J gene: TRBJ1-5; D gene: TRBD1; CDR3 DNA: TGTGCCAGCACCCGAGGGACAGGGGTTCAGCCCCAGCATTTT; CDR3 protein: CASTRGTGVQPQHF
V gene: TRBV20-1; clone size: -; J gene: TRBJ1-1; D gene: -; CDR3 DNA: TGCAGTGCAAGTACAGGGTATGACACTGAAGCTTTCTTT; CDR3 protein: CSASTGYDTEAFF
V gene: TRBV2; clone size: once; J gene: TRBJ1-1; D gene: -; CDR3 DNA: TGTGCCAGCACGAAACTTTCGTCGGGGACTGAAGCTTTCTTT; CDR3 protein: CASTKLSSGTEAFF
V gene: TRBV9; clone size: -; J gene: TRBJ2-1; D gene: TRBD2; CDR3 DNA: TGTGCCAGCAGCCCAAAAGGGACTAGCGGGGTCCTATCCTACAATGAGCAGTTCTTC; CDR3 protein: CASSPKGTSGVLSYNEQFF
V gene: TRBV10-3; clone size: -; J gene: TRBJ2-2; D gene: -; CDR3 DNA: TGTGCCACCTGTCCGAAGACCGGGGAGCTGTTTTTT; CDR3 protein: CATCPKTGELFF
V gene: TRBV28; clone size: -; J gene: TRBJ2-7; D gene: -; CDR3 DNA: TGTGCCAGCAGGGGGGGAGCCCCCGACGAGCAGTACTTC; CDR3 protein: CASRGGAPDEQYF
V gene: TRBV18; clone size: few; J gene: TRBJ2-7; D gene: -; CDR3 DNA: TGTGCCAGCTCAGAAATTCCGGGACAAATCTCCTACGAGCAGTACTTC; CDR3 protein: CASSEIPGQISYEQYF
V gene: TRBV19; clone size: -; J gene: TRBJ2-7; D gene: TRBD1; CDR3 DNA: TGTGCCAGTAGTGGCGGACAGGGAATGTTATACGAGCAGTACTTC; CDR3 protein: CASSGGQGMLYEQYF
V gene: TRBV9; clone size: -; J gene: TRBJ1-4; D gene: -; CDR3 DNA: TGTGCCAGCAGCTCGACCGGACAAAAACTGTTTTTT; CDR3 protein: CASSSTGQKLFF
V gene: TRBV19; clone size: -; J gene: TRBJ2-7; D gene: -; CDR3 DNA: TGTGCCAGTAGAAGGGACGGGTCCTACGAGCAGTACTTC; CDR3 protein: CASRRDGSYEQYF
V gene: TRBV6-1; clone size: -; J gene: TRBJ1-1; D gene: -; CDR3 DNA: TGTGCCAGCAGTTTGGTGAACACTGAAGCTTTCTTT; CDR3 protein: CASSLVNTEAFF
V gene: TRBV7-2; clone size: -; J gene: TRBJ2-1; D gene: TRBD2; CDR3 DNA: TGTGCCAGCAGCTCAGGACTAGCTGTCAATGAGCAGTTCTTC; CDR3 protein: CASSSGLAVNEQFF
V gene: TRBV7-2; clone size: -; J gene: TRBJ1-1; D gene: TRBD1; CDR3 DNA: TGTGCCAGCAGCGCCCGGACAGGGCCGAACACTGAAGCTTTCTTT; CDR3 protein: CASSARTGPNTEAFF
V gene: TRBV29-1; clone size: -; J gene: TRBJ1-2; D gene: -; CDR3 DNA: TGCAGCGTTGAGTGGGGTCGTTATGGCTACACCTTC; CDR3 protein: CSVEWGRYGYTF
V gene: TRBV5-8; clone size: -; J gene: TRBJ1-1; D gene: TRBD1; CDR3 DNA: TGTGCCAGCAGCTCGGGACAGATGAACACTGAAGCTTTCTTT; CDR3 protein: CASSSGQMNTEAFF
V gene: TRBV10-1; clone size: -; J gene: TRBJ1-3; D gene: -; CDR3 DNA: TGCGCCAGCAGAGGGGGGTCTGGAAACACCATATATTTT; CDR3 protein: CASRGGSGNTIYF